A selection of T cell receptor beta chains follows, all from one sample in a study of T cells after yellow fever vaccination. TCRdb reanalysed the 5' RACE reads using MiXCR and keeps one entry per CDR3 protein. The table shows hundreds of thousands of distinct CDR3 sequences, with 18% occurring only once. Sequencing used PBMCs, obtained before the yellow fever booster vaccination. These receptors came from a man aged 18 to 29 who received the YFV17D yellow fever vaccine. Both conserved end residues are part of each CDR3. The D gene is left open where the match is weak. Clone size is not always given. Where it is, it says once, few, many or a class for expanded clones.

j_call,clone_size,v_call,d_call,cdr3_nt,cdr3_aa
TRBJ1-1,many,TRBV14,NA,TGTGCCAGCAGCCAAGATGGGGCAGGGTGGACTGAAGCTTTCTTT,CASSQDGAGWTEAFF
TRBJ1-4,NA,TRBV18,TRBD1,TGTGCCAGCTCACCCGGACAGGCCTATGAAAAACTGTTTTTT,CASSPGQAYEKLFF
TRBJ2-3,few,TRBV4-3,NA,TGCGCCAGCAGCCAAGAACCAAACACAGATACGCAGTATTTT,CASSQEPNTDTQYF
TRBJ2-7,few,TRBV3-1,NA,TGTGCCAGCAGCCCCCGACTACACCGCCCCTACGAGCAGTACTTC,CASSPRLHRPYEQYF
TRBJ1-5,NA,TRBV27,NA,TGTGCCAGCAGTCGGGCCTTACGCAATCAGCCCCAGCATTTT,CASSRALRNQPQHF
TRBJ2-2,NA,TRBV4-1,TRBD2,TGCGCCAGCAGGCCGCAGGAAAGCGGGGTCAACACCGGGGAGCTGTTTTTT,CASRPQESGVNTGELFF
TRBJ2-7,NA,TRBV14,NA,TGTGCCAGCAGCCAAGAGGTCGGGTATCACGAGCAGTACTTC,CASSQEVGYHEQYF
TRBJ2-5,NA,TRBV12-3/TRBV12-4,NA,TGTGCCAGCACCGTCGGTGGGGAGACCCAGTACTTC,CASTVGGETQYF
TRBJ1-1,NA,TRBV12-3/TRBV12-4,NA,TGTGCCAGCAATGTCTTCCGCCACACTGAAGCTTTCTTT,CASNVFRHTEAFF
TRBJ2-3,few,TRBV5-6,TRBD2,TGTGCCAGCAGCTCGGAGGGACTAGCGGGGGGACACACAGATACGCAGTATTTT,CASSSEGLAGGHTDTQYF
TRBJ1-1,NA,TRBV4-2,TRBD1,TGTGCCAGCAGCCAAGGGACAGGGGTGGGAGCTTTCTTT,CASSQGTGVGAFF
TRBJ2-7,NA,TRBV6-5,NA,TGTGCCAGCAGCTTCGACCGGGGAGCCCCCTACGAGCAGTACTTC,CASSFDRGAPYEQYF
TRBJ2-1,few,TRBV10-3,TRBD1,TGTGCCATCAGCCCGGGACAGTGGAATGAGCAGTTCTTC,CAISPGQWNEQFF
TRBJ2-1,NA,TRBV10-3,NA,TGTGCCATCAGTGGGACCCGTAATGAGCAGTTCTTC,CAISGTRNEQFF
TRBJ2-5,few,TRBV20-1,TRBD2,TGCAGTGCGGAAGGACTAGCGGCTATCTTAGGGACCCAGTACTTC,CSAEGLAAILGTQYF
TRBJ1-5,many,TRBV12-3/TRBV12-4,TRBD1,TGTGCCAGCAGCCCGGGGACAGGGGGACAGCCCCAGCATTTT,CASSPGTGGQPQHF
TRBJ2-7,NA,TRBV20-1,NA,TGCAGTGCTAGAGTAGGTCTTTACGAGCAGTACTTC,CSARVGLYEQYF
TRBJ2-1,NA,TRBV30,TRBD1,TGTGCCCGGGGAGTAGGGGGCTTAAGCTCCTACAATGAGCAGTTCTTC,CARGVGGLSSYNEQFF
TRBJ2-1,NA,TRBV27,NA,TGTGCCAGCACCAGAAAAGGGACTCGGGCCTACAATGAGCAGTTCTTC,CASTRKGTRAYNEQFF
TRBJ1-5,few,TRBV10-3,NA,TGTGCCATCAGTGAGGGACAGTCGAGCAATCAGCCCCAGCATTTT,CAISEGQSSNQPQHF
TRBJ1-6,NA,TRBV12-3/TRBV12-4,TRBD1,TGTGCCAGCACCTGGGACAGGGGCGTTTCACCCCTCCACTTT,CASTWDRGVSPLHF
TRBJ2-4,NA,TRBV10-3,NA,TGTGCCATCAGTGACGGGGATACTAACATTCAGTACTTC,CAISDGDTNIQYF
TRBJ1-4,NA,TRBV7-9,NA,TGTGCCAGCAGCTTGGACCCACTTGGGGACGTGGATGAAAAACTGTTTTTT,CASSLDPLGDVDEKLFF